These 22 T cell receptor beta chains were all obtained from the same sample, sequenced in a study of high-grade serous ovarian cancer treatment subgroups. The tumor samples were collected prior to definitive surgery or chemotherapy. Method: immunoSEQ multiplex PCR; TCRdb's copy keeps in-frame clones and lacks some. The data show about 5,200 clones, with around 80% seen just once and roughly 8.8% held by the top ten. The sample taken for sequencing was tumor tissue. These receptors were obtained from a human donor with high-grade serous ovarian cancer.

The gene calls are TRBV18 and TRBJ1-5; unclear D gene. CDR1 is KGHSH, CDR2 LQKENI, per germline. With 4 bases removed from V and 4 bases from J, the gap between germline ends came to 8 bases. CDR3 size: 13 residues. This CDR3 reads CASSQDENQPQHF. The CDR3 DNA reads as TGTGCCAGCTCACAAGACGAGAATCAGCCCCAGCATTTT.

V gene TRBV7-2 combines with J gene TRBJ1-2; 7 bases are shared with TRBD1. CDR1 is SGHTA and CDR2 is FQGNSA in the germline V gene. Germline trimming cut 1 base from V and 6 bases from J; bases unmatched to any gene: 5. This CDR3 contains 14 residues. DNA of the CDR3: TGTGCCAGCAGCTTAGGGACAGGAAGCCATGGCTACACCTTC. It encodes CASSLGTGSHGYTF.

The rearrangement links TRBV6-5 to TRBJ1-2; possible D gene TRBD1, 5 bases. Trimming left V 7 bases short and J 10 bases short, with 22 bases between. In germline, CDR1 is MNHEY, CDR2 SVGAGI. The CDR3 spans 14 residues. Here the CDR3 DNA reads TGTGCCAGCACCAGCCGGTTGGTTCCGGGGGTCTACACCTTC. Translated: CASTSRLVPGVYTF.

This rearrangement joins TRBV10-3 to TRBJ1-2; perhaps TRBD1 as D (5 bases). Trimming stripped 6 bases from V and 4 bases from J, with 15 bases between. Germline V CDR1 and CDR2: ENHRY, SYGVKD. The CDR3 has 14 amino acids. The CDR3 is CAISRGAAPYGYTF. The CDR3, as DNA: TGTGCCATCAGCCGCGGGGCCGCGCCCTATGGCTACACCTTC.

This clone was counted between two and nine times. The chain has TRBV19 and TRBJ1-2; D might be TRBD1 (6 bases). V lost 3 bases to trimming and J lost 3 bases, with 11 bases between them. CDR1 is LNHDA, CDR2 SQIVND, per germline (reference sequence). This CDR3 spans 14 amino acids. In DNA form, the CDR3 reads TGTGCCAGTAGTATTTTGGACAGATACTATGGCTACACCTTC. Translation: CASSILDRYYGYTF. Full variable domain (outside the CDR3, taken from reference TRBV19 and TRBJ1-2): DGGITQSPKYLFRKEGQNVTLSCEQNLNHDAMYWYRQDPGQGLRLIYYSQIVNDFQKGDIAEGYSVSREKKESFPLTVTSAQKNPTAFYLCASSILDRYYGYTFGSGTRLTVV.

This clone was observed once. The V call is TRBV6-6, the J call TRBJ1-2; 8 bases are a match to TRBD1. J was trimmed by 8 bases and V by 2 bases; bases with no gene match: 10. The CDR3 totals 15 residues. Germline loops: CDR1 MNHNY, CDR2 SVGAGI (reference sequence). The CDR3 protein is CASSYPGTGIRGYTF. CDR3 nucleotides: TGTGCCAGCAGTTACCCCGGGACAGGAATAAGAGGCTACACCTTC.

This clone was seen a handful of times. The chain couples TRBV7-9 to TRBJ1-1; unclear D gene. Trimming shortened V by 3 bases and J by 1 base, and 3 bases separated the two germline ends. This CDR3 region has 12 residues. Germline CDR1 and CDR2: SEHNR and FQNEAQ (reference sequence). CDR3 DNA sequence: TGTGCCAGCAGCTTCGGGAACACTGAAGCTTTCTTT. It codes for CASSFGNTEAFF.

V usage is TRBV25-1 and J usage is TRBJ2-3; unclear D gene. This CDR3 has 14 amino acids. V was shortened by 0 bases and J by 0 bases, with 4 bases between the two germline ends. Per germline, CDR1 MGHDK and CDR2 SYGVNS. CDR3 residues: CASSEYKSTDTQYF. The CDR3 DNA follows: TGTGCCAGCAGTGAATATAAAAGCACAGATACGCAGTATTTT.

The chain links TRBV7-6 to TRBJ1-5, with D maybe TRBD1 (5 bases). The germline V gene encodes CDR1 SGHVS and CDR2 FNYEAQ. V shed 1 base and J shed 7 bases, with 8 bases lying between them. The CDR3 is 13 amino acids. CDR3 sequence reads: CASSLDSGQPQHF. The CDR3 region has the DNA TGTGCCAGCAGCTTAGATTCAGGGCAGCCCCAGCATTTT.

This rearrangement joins TRBV11-2 to TRBJ1-1; D unresolved. CDR1 SGHAT and CDR2 FQNNGV come from the germline V gene. There are 14 residues in the CDR3. Deletions cut 0 bases from V and 3 bases from J, with 8 bases between. CDR3 bases: TGTGCCAGCAGCTTAGATTTTCTGTACACTGAAGCTTTCTTT. Its translation is CASSLDFLYTEAFF.

The chain links TRBV19 to TRBJ1-2; possibly TRBD1 for D (5 bases). Germline lookup yields CDR1 LNHDA and CDR2 SQIVND (reference sequence). The CDR3 sequence is 14 residues long. The V end was cut by 3 bases, the J end by 3 bases, with 11 bases between. CDR3 residues: CASSIRQGDYGYTF. The CDR3 nucleotides are TGTGCCAGTAGTATTCGTCAGGGTGACTATGGCTACACCTTC. Full variable domain (missing parts from reference TRBV19 and TRBJ1-2): DGGITQSPKYLFRKEGQNVTLSCEQNLNHDAMYWYRQDPGQGLRLIYYSQIVNDFQKGDIAEGYSVSREKKESFPLTVTSAQKNPTAFYLCASSIRQGDYGYTFGSGTRLTVV.

The J gene is TRBJ2-5, the V gene TRBV27; D possibly corresponds to TRBD1 (5 bases). Germline-derived CDR1 and CDR2 are MNHEY and SMNVEV (reference sequence). The V end lost 5 bases, the J end lost 3 bases, and 19 bases lay between the germline ends. This CDR3 contains 16 residues. The CDR3 coding sequence is TGTGCCAGCAGTCCTGGGGCTGGGCCTCTGAAAGAGACCCAGTACTTC. The encoded protein is CASSPGAGPLKETQYF.

The chain links TRBV2 to TRBJ1-5; D is undetermined. Looked up from germline, CDR1 is SNHLY and CDR2 is FYNNEI. Trimming stripped 6 bases from V and 2 bases from J, with 14 bases between. CDR3 size: 15 residues. The CDR3 DNA reads TGTGCCAGCAGGGGTGCGCCGGTGGGCAATCAGCCCCAGCATTTT. Its protein is CASRGAPVGNQPQHF.

This chain uses TRBV19 with TRBJ1-3; no firm D call. Germline-derived CDR1 and CDR2 are LNHDA and SQIVND (reference sequence). V gave up 3 bases and J gave up 0 bases, with 9 bases separating them. This CDR3 is built from 15 residues. CDR3 in DNA: TGTGCCAGTAGTATTTTGAGCACCTCTGGAAACACCATATATTTT. Its protein product is CASSILSTSGNTIYF.

The chain recombines TRBV11-2 with TRBJ1-5; no clear D gene. Germline V lookup: CDR1 SGHAT, CDR2 FQNNGV. V was cut by 5 bases and J by 3 bases, with 11 bases left in between. This CDR3 is 14 amino acids long. CDR3 residues: CASSQDGFNQPQHF. CDR3 coding DNA: TGTGCCAGCAGCCAGGACGGCTTCAATCAGCCCCAGCATTTT.

The chain carries TRBV29-1 and TRBJ1-5; TRBD1 is a possible D gene (5 bases). CDR1 is SQVTM and CDR2 is ANQGSEA in the germline V gene. The CDR3 has 12 amino acids. With 4 bases removed from V and 5 bases from J, the gap between germline ends came to 9 bases. The CDR3 spells CSVGGGDQPQHF. Here the CDR3 DNA reads TGCAGCGTTGGGGGGGGAGATCAGCCCCAGCATTTT.

This chain uses TRBV9 with TRBJ1-2, with a possible D match to TRBD1 (6 bases). The CDR3 runs to 15 residues. The germline V gene encodes CDR1 SGDLS and CDR2 YYNGEE. V lost 0 bases and J lost 6, with 15 bases in between. CDR3 sequence: CASSVVLRQANGYTF. CDR3 nucleotide sequence: TGTGCCAGCAGCGTAGTTTTACGACAGGCCAATGGCTACACCTTC.

This rearrangement joins TRBV6-1 to TRBJ1-2, with 7 bases that match TRBD1. This CDR3 has 14 amino acids. Germline CDR1 MNHNS, CDR2 SASEGT. Germline trimming cut 7 bases from V and 0 bases from J; bases unmatched to any gene: 5. The CDR3 DNA sequence: TGTGCCAGCACCGGGACAGTCGCTAACTATGGCTACACCTTC. This codes for CASTGTVANYGYTF.

The rearrangement links TRBV19 to TRBJ2-3; 9 positions agree with TRBD1. This CDR3 has 17 amino acids. Trimming took 5 bases from V and 0 from J; bases not matched to a gene: 9. Germline V gene sequence: CDR1 LNHDA, CDR2 SQIVND (reference sequence). As DNA, the CDR3 is TGTGCCAGTAGTTACCCGGCGGGGACAGGGAGCACAGATACGCAGTATTTT. Translated, it gives CASSYPAGTGSTDTQYF. Complete variable domain (other parts from reference TRBV19 and TRBJ2-3): DGGITQSPKYLFRKEGQNVTLSCEQNLNHDAMYWYRQDPGQGLRLIYYSQIVNDFQKGDIAEGYSVSREKKESFPLTVTSAQKNPTAFYLCASSYPAGTGSTDTQYFGPGTRLTVL.

This clone was recorded once. The J gene is TRBJ2-5, the V gene TRBV27, with TRBD2 matching 7 bases. Germline loops: CDR1 MNHEY, CDR2 SMNVEV (reference sequence). Trimming at V came to 6 bases and at J to 4 bases, leaving 14 bases not matched to a gene. This CDR3 contains 16 residues. The CDR3 region has the DNA TGTGCCAGCAGATCCACTAGCGCAGGTTACCGAGAGACCCAGTACTTC. Residues: CASRSTSAGYRETQYF.

The CDR3 reads CASSPVGREITADTQYF. CDR3 DNA: TGTGCCAGCAGCCCCGTCGGGCGGGAGATAACTGCAGATACGCAGTATTTT. The gene calls are TRBV7-9 and TRBJ2-3; 7 positions match TRBD2. Losses at the gene ends were 5 bases for V and 4 bases for J; bases not matched to a gene: 15. Germline V gene data show CDR1 as SEHNR and CDR2 as FQNEAQ (reference sequence). CDR3 size: 17 residues.

J is TRBJ2-7 and V is TRBV5-1; D perhaps matches TRBD1 (6 bases). Germline V gene sequence: CDR1 SGHRS, CDR2 YFSETQ. This CDR3 comprises 14 residues. V was cut by 3 bases and J by 2 bases, with 12 bases left in between. CDR3 sequence (DNA): TGCGCCAGCAGCTCCGGACAGAGAACCTACGAGCAGTACTTC. Amino acids: CASSSGQRTYEQYF. Complete variable domain (other parts from reference TRBV5-1 and TRBJ2-7): KAGVTQTPRYLIKTRGQQVTLSCSPISGHRSVSWYQQTPGQGLQFLFEYFSETQRNKGNFPGRFSGRQFSNSRSEMNVSTLELGDSALYLCASSSGQRTYEQYFGPGTRLTVT.